The entry that follows covers one T cell receptor (beta chain) sequence. Its antigen is still unknown. V shed 4 bases and J shed 1 base, with 16 bases lying between them. CDR1 LGHDT and CDR2 YNNKEL come from the germline V gene (reference sequence). This CDR3 has 16 residues. This record belongs to a study of T cell responses to AZD1222 COVID-19 vaccine. Overall study findings and caveats: All repertoire sampling was performed exclusively after the peak T cell response. Donors skewed white British and female; clonal diversity was possibly underestimated. Spike-specific TCR breadth rose after two AZD1222 doses, and depth rose as well.

Using immunoSEQ multiplex PCR, the repertoire was profiled, and TCRdb retains in-frame clones only, with some absent. The sample includes some 99,000 clones, 88% of them seen just once. The J gene is TRBJ1-1, the V gene TRBV3-1 (or the pseudogene TRBV3-2); D perhaps matches TRBD1 (5 bases). This TCR was sampled from an adult who received the AZD1222 COVID-19 vaccine. Sequenced here: peripheral blood, sampled 28 days after the second AZD1222 dose. The DNA of the CDR3 is TGTGCCAGCAGCCTCGGGACCCCCGTAGAGAACACTGAAGCTTTCTTT. It translates to CASSLGTPVENTEAFF.